What follows are 29 T cell receptor beta chains derived from one specimen sequenced in a study of blood T cell repertoires in COVID-19. Only in-frame clones appear in the TCRdb table, and some are missing; sequencing was by immunoSEQ multiplex PCR. The table lists under 300,000 clones, 83% of them singletons. Sequencing was carried out using peripheral blood. The origin of the receptors is a human donor in a cohort sampled during active COVID-19.

This chain links TRBV28 with TRBJ1-1; 8 bases are a match to TRBD1. The CDR3 extends over 13 amino acids. The V gene end was trimmed by 2 bases and the J gene end by 10 bases; junction bases not matched to a gene: 6. Germline V gene sequence: CDR1 MDHEN, CDR2 SYDVKM. CDR3 loop: CASSLRAGGLAFF. The CDR3 nucleotides read TGTGCCAGCAGTTTAAGGGCAGGGGGCTTAGCTTTCTTT.

The chain combines TRBV15 with TRBJ1-2, with no clear D. CDR1 and CDR2 (germline): LNHNV, YYDKDF (reference sequence). The CDR3 runs to 11 residues. V was clipped by 1 base and J by 9 bases, with 6 bases between them. Here the CDR3 reads CATSRAGRYTF. The CDR3 DNA follows: TGTGCCACCAGCAGAGCCGGTCGCTACACCTTC. Combining the CDR3 with reference TRBV15 and TRBJ1-2 gives the whole variable domain DAMVIQNPRYQVTQFGKPVTLSCSQTLNHNVMYWYQQKSSQAPKLLFHYYDKDFNNEADTPDNFQSRRPNTSFCFLDIRSPGLGDTAMYLCATSRAGRYTFGSGTRLTVV.

The gene calls are TRBV6-1 and TRBJ1-6; D might be TRBD1 (5 bases). Germline assignment: CDR1 MNHNS and CDR2 SASEGT. The CDR3 loop spans 14 amino acids. Trimming removed 2 bases at V and 8 bases at J, with 10 bases between. The CDR3 DNA sequence: TGTGCCAGCAGTGAACAGGGAAGAGATTCACCCCTCCACTTT. Encoded protein: CASSEQGRDSPLHF.

The V gene is TRBV6-2 or TRBV6-3, the J gene TRBJ1-2; 9 bases fit TRBD1. With V trimmed by 6 bases and J by 5 bases, 16 bases remained unmatched. Germline-derived CDR1 and CDR2 are MNHEY and SVGEGT. The CDR3 runs 17 residues. DNA for the CDR3: TGTGCCAGCAGCCCACCCCCTTACAGGGGGCGTTGGTATGGCTACACCTTC. This encodes CASSPPPYRGRWYGYTF.

The chain uses TRBV11-1 and TRBJ2-2; 10 bases align to TRBD1. The V gene's germline CDR1 is SGHAT and CDR2 FQDESV (reference sequence). The V gene end was trimmed by 11 bases and the J gene end by 4 bases; junction bases not matched to a gene: 10. This CDR3 contains 15 residues. The CDR3 here is CAPHRTGGSTGELFF. The CDR3 DNA is TGTGCCCCACACCGGACAGGGGGAAGCACCGGGGAGCTGTTTTTT.

The chain couples TRBV5-4 to TRBJ2-7; TRBD1 matches at 7 bases. Germline values: CDR1 SGHNT, CDR2 YYREEE (reference sequence). The trim removed 4 bases at V and 5 bases at J, leaving 15 bases unmatched. CDR3 size: 16 residues. CDR3 sequence (DNA): TGTGCCAGCAGCCGACCCGGACAGGTGGGCATCCACGAGCAGTACTTC. Residues: CASSRPGQVGIHEQYF.

The V gene is TRBV7-3, the J gene TRBJ1-6; 7 nucleotides align to TRBD1. Unmatched junction bases numbered 15, after V lost 0 bases and J lost 7 bases. This CDR3 region has 19 residues. Germline CDR1 and CDR2: SGHTA and FQGTGA. The CDR3 region is CASSLTSVGRGGINSPLHF. The CDR3 region has the DNA TGTGCCAGCAGCTTAACGTCAGTAGGTCGAGGGGGCATAAATTCACCCCTCCACTTT.

The chain links TRBV19 to TRBJ2-3; D unresolved. Looked up from germline, CDR1 is LNHDA and CDR2 is SQIVND (reference sequence). The CDR3 runs to 14 residues. V was shortened by 7 bases and J by 4 bases, with 15 bases between the two germline ends. Here the CDR3 DNA reads TGTGCCAGTATGGCACCTAGGAGACCAGATACGCAGTATTTT. Translation gives CASMAPRRPDTQYF.

The chain recombines TRBV27 with TRBJ1-5; D is ambiguous. The germline V gene encodes CDR1 MNHEY and CDR2 SMNVEV (reference sequence). V was cut by 2 bases and J by 1 base, with 6 bases left in between. This CDR3 contains 14 residues. For the CDR3, the DNA is TGTGCCAGCAGTTTACGGGGAAGCAATCAGCCCCAGCATTTT. Translating gives CASSLRGSNQPQHF.

The gene calls are TRBV5-8 and TRBJ1-6, with D maybe TRBD1 (5 bases). The germline gives CDR1 SGHTS, CDR2 YDEGEE. This CDR3 has 15 amino acids. Trimming left V 5 bases short and J 6 bases short, with 15 bases between. CDR3 residues: CASRLSWRGNSPLHF. CDR3 in DNA: TGTGCCAGCAGGTTAAGCTGGAGGGGTAATTCACCCCTCCACTTT.

This clone appeared once. CDR3 nucleotides: TGTGCCAGCAGCCGGACAGGGGGCGACTATGGCTACACCTTC. Protein sequence: CASSRTGGDYGYTF. The V gene is TRBV5-4, the J gene TRBJ1-2; 11 bases agree with TRBD1. There are 14 residues in the CDR3. Germline trimming cut 4 bases from V and 3 bases from J; bases unmatched to any gene: 2. CDR1 is SGHNT, CDR2 YYREEE, per germline (reference sequence). The variable domain in full, completed from reference TRBV5-4 and TRBJ1-2, reads ETGVTQSPTHLIKTRGQQVTLRCSSQSGHNTVSWYQQALGQGPQFIFQYYREEENGRGNFPPRFSGLQFPNYSSELNVNALELDDSALYLCASSRTGGDYGYTFGSGTRLTVV.

The rearrangement uses TRBV11-2 and TRBJ1-6; a possible D gene is TRBD1 (5 bases). Trimming removed 2 bases from V and 6 bases from J, with 11 bases in between. In germline, CDR1 is SGHAT, CDR2 FQNNGV. CDR3 size: 15 residues. CDR3 DNA: TGTGCCAGCAGCTTAAGCGGGAGGGGTAATTCACCCCTCCACTTT. This translates into CASSLSGRGNSPLHF.

The V gene is TRBV5-1, the J gene TRBJ1-1; the D gene is possibly TRBD1 (6 bases). Trimming removed 6 bases at V and 11 bases at J, with 20 bases between. The CDR3 length is 13 residues. The V gene's germline CDR1 is SGHRS and CDR2 YFSETQ. The CDR3 spells CASNPSSGAKAFF. The CDR3 DNA follows: TGCGCCAGCAATCCCTCTTCAGGGGCGAAGGCTTTCTTT.

The chain is built from TRBV5-1 and TRBJ2-1, with unresolved D. V dropped 4 bases and J dropped 7 bases, with 15 bases sitting between them. This CDR3 region has 14 residues. In germline, CDR1 is SGHRS, CDR2 YFSETQ. The CDR3: CASSLLLLVNEQFF. DNA for the CDR3: TGCGCCAGCAGCCTACTCTTACTGGTTAATGAGCAGTTCTTC.

The V call is TRBV7-9, the J call TRBJ2-3; 12 bases line up with TRBD2. J lost 9 bases, V lost 5 bases, and 3 bases had no gene match. In germline, CDR1 is SEHNR, CDR2 FQNEAQ (reference sequence). This CDR3 region has 13 residues. CDR3 protein: CASSPTSGGTQYF. Written as DNA, the CDR3 is TGTGCCAGCAGCCCGACTAGCGGGGGAACGCAGTATTTT.

The chain employs TRBV15 and TRBJ1-1; the match to TRBD1 covers 7 bases. Germline CDR1 is LNHNV and CDR2 is YYDKDF (reference sequence). V was pared by 9 bases and J by 0 bases, with 4 bases of the junction left unmatched. The length of the CDR3 is 13 residues. The CDR3 here is CATNRGMNTEAFF. In DNA form, the CDR3 reads TGTGCCACTAACAGGGGAATGAACACTGAAGCTTTCTTT. The complete variable domain, with remaining parts taken from reference TRBV15 and TRBJ1-1, reads DAMVIQNPRYQVTQFGKPVTLSCSQTLNHNVMYWYQQKSSQAPKLLFHYYDKDFNNEADTPDNFQSRRPNTSFCFLDIRSPGLGDTAMYLCATNRGMNTEAFFGQGTRLTVV.

The chain links TRBV27 to TRBJ2-7; 7 bases map to TRBD2. CDR1 and CDR2 from the germline V gene are MNHEY and SMNVEV (reference sequence). The CDR3 contains 19 residues. V lost 4 bases, J lost 0 bases, and 18 bases stayed unmatched. CDR3 DNA sequence: TGTGCCAGCAGTTGGAGGGTGTCCCGGCGGGAGTCCCTCTCCTACGAGCAGTACTTC. Translation: CASSWRVSRRESLSYEQYF.

DNA of the CDR3: TGTGCCAGCAGTAGGGAGACAGGGTTTAATGAAAAACTGTTTTTT. It translates to CASSRETGFNEKLFF. The chain has TRBV2 and TRBJ1-4; 7 bases are a match to TRBD1. The length of the CDR3 is 15 residues. Germline CDR1 is SNHLY and CDR2 is FYNNEI. V lost 5 bases to trimming and J lost 4 bases; unmatched junction nucleotides: 7.

The chain is built from TRBV11-2 and TRBJ1-4; no reliable D call. CDR3 length: 13 amino acids. CDR1 and CDR2 (germline): SGHAT, FQNNGV. Trimming removed 6 bases at V and 1 base at J, with 6 bases between. The CDR3 nucleotides are TGTGCCAGCAGGCGAGAAACTAATGAAAAACTGTTTTTT. It yields the protein CASRRETNEKLFF.

The J gene is TRBJ1-2, the V gene TRBV24-1, with D maybe TRBD1 (6 bases). The CDR3 covers 13 residues. Germline CDR1 and CDR2: KGHDR and SFDVKD. V was clipped by 5 bases and J by 7 bases, with 13 bases between them. This chain's CDR3 is CATSGQAAGGYTF. The CDR3 DNA sequence: TGTGCCACCAGTGGACAGGCTGCGGGTGGCTACACCTTC.

The chain links TRBV5-8 to TRBJ2-2; D is perhaps TRBD2 (5 bases). This CDR3 comprises 13 residues. Per germline, CDR1 SGHTS and CDR2 YDEGEE. Trimming left V 5 bases short and J 4 bases short, with 9 bases between. DNA of the CDR3: TGTGCCAGCAGTGGACTTCTCACCGGGGAGCTGTTTTTT. This codes for CASSGLLTGELFF.

This rearrangement joins TRBV28 to TRBJ2-7; D is unclear. The germline gives CDR1 MDHEN, CDR2 SYDVKM. The ends were cut back, 4 bases at V and 2 bases at J, with 15 bases in the middle. CDR3 length: 15 amino acids. The CDR3 protein is CASSSPPDLTYEQYF. CDR3 nucleotide sequence: TGTGCCAGCAGTTCCCCCCCCGACTTGACCTACGAGCAGTACTTC.

This rearrangement joins TRBV9 to TRBJ2-5; TRBD2 matches 11 bases. The V gene's germline CDR1 is SGDLS and CDR2 YYNGEE. The CDR3 length is 15 residues. J lost 1 base, V lost 2 bases, and 1 base had no gene match. The CDR3, as DNA: TGTGCCAGCAGCGTTGGGACTAGCGGCCAAGAGACCCAGTACTTC. Amino acids: CASSVGTSGQETQYF. Filled out from reference TRBV9 and TRBJ2-5, the complete variable domain reads DSGVTQTPKHLITATGQRVTLRCSPRSGDLSVYWYQQSLDQGLQFLIQYYNGEERAKGNILERFSAQQFPDLHSELNLSSLELGDSALYFCASSVGTSGQETQYFGPGTRLLVL.

This clone appeared a single time. The J gene is TRBJ2-5, the V gene TRBV2; D is perhaps TRBD2 (5 bases). CDR1 SNHLY and CDR2 FYNNEI come from the germline V gene. The CDR3 runs 13 residues. The V end was cut by 8 bases, the J end by 5 bases, with 15 bases between. The CDR3 sequence: CASGRKGVETQYF. DNA of the CDR3: TGTGCCAGCGGTAGAAAGGGAGTGGAGACCCAGTACTTC.

The rearrangement uses TRBV5-4 and TRBJ1-2, with D possibly being TRBD1 (5 bases). Germline V gives CDR1 SGHNT, CDR2 YYREEE (reference sequence). Trimming pared 1 base from V and 2 bases from J, leaving 12 bases between. The CDR3 has 15 residues. CDR3 DNA sequence: TGTGCCAGCAGCTTGCCCCTGGGGCAAAACTATGGCTACACCTTC. Translating gives CASSLPLGQNYGYTF.

The CDR3 DNA is TGTGCCAGCAGCCCCCGTCCCGCGGGGGAGCAGTACTTC. Translated: CASSPRPAGEQYF. The chain recombines TRBV7-2 with TRBJ2-7; a possible D gene is TRBD2 (6 bases). The CDR3 is 13 amino acids. Trimming took off 5 bases at V and 7 bases at J, with 15 bases between the two ends. Per the germline V gene, CDR1 is SGHTA and CDR2 is FQGNSA.

This chain connects TRBV5-1 to TRBJ2-7; no clear D gene. The CDR3 has 13 amino acids. Trimming left V 5 bases short and J 1 base short, with 10 bases between. Germline CDR1 and CDR2: SGHRS and YFSETQ. The CDR3 DNA follows: TGCGCCAGCAGTATAGAGGATTCCTACGAGCAGTACTTC. It codes for CASSIEDSYEQYF. The entire variable domain, with the rest obtained from reference TRBV5-1 and TRBJ2-7, is as follows: KAGVTQTPRYLIKTRGQQVTLSCSPISGHRSVSWYQQTPGQGLQFLFEYFSETQRNKGNFPGRFSGRQFSNSRSEMNVSTLELGDSALYLCASSIEDSYEQYFGPGTRLTVT.

V gene TRBV7-2 combines with J gene TRBJ2-7; 11 positions agree with TRBD2. In germline, CDR1 is SGHTA, CDR2 FQGNSA. This CDR3 region has 14 residues. V shed 6 bases, J shed 2 bases, and the junction held 3 bases outside the gene matches. CDR3 protein: CASSFSGGAYEQYF. DNA of the CDR3: TGTGCCAGCAGTTTTAGCGGGGGGGCCTACGAGCAGTACTTC. Combining the CDR3 with reference TRBV7-2 and TRBJ2-7 gives the whole variable domain GAGVSQSPSNKVTEKGKDVELRCDPISGHTALYWYRQSLGQGLEFLIYFQGNSAPDKSGLPSDRFSAERTGGSVSTLTIQRTQQEDSAVYLCASSFSGGAYEQYFGPGTRLTVT.

This sequence joins TRBV2 and TRBJ2-1; TRBD2 matches at 13 bases. The CDR3 spans 19 residues. The trim removed 3 bases at V and 3 bases at J, leaving 11 bases unmatched. Looked up from germline, CDR1 is SNHLY and CDR2 is FYNNEI. The CDR3 DNA reads as TGTGCCAGCAGTGACGGACTAGCGGGGGAGGCGGGCCGCTACAATGAGCAGTTCTTC. Protein: CASSDGLAGEAGRYNEQFF.